This T cell receptor (beta chain) was retrieved from a study of cytomegalovirus exposure and HLA in healthy donors. Findings and caveats of the study: A cluster of highly shared sequence variants was likely a sequencing artifact. Donors belonging to an Asian-associated ancestry cluster reportedly showed fewer N-insertions in productive TCRs than the approximately 690-donor mean, according to what a later analysis found. Later analysis identified about 15,000 TCR beta sequences associated with HLA alleles, using a false discovery rate threshold of 0.05.

V trimming: 5 bases; J trimming: 9 bases; junction bases outside the gene matches: 4. This CDR3 comprises 15 residues. Germline V gene lookup returns CDR1 PRHDT and CDR2 FYEKMQ (reference sequence). PCR employed 60 Vbeta and 13 Jbeta primers. Data came from immunoSEQ multiplex PCR; TCRdb stores just in-frame clones and leaves some out. The repertoire includes under 130,000 clones, 60% to 70% of them detected once, and less than 4.5% sits in the top ten. Remarks on this clone: The antigen is unknown.

V is TRBV13 and J is TRBJ2-1; 16 nucleotides match TRBD2. The sample was PBMCs. The receptor comes from a man aged 25-45 years in good health and CMV-seropositive. CDR3 protein: CASSKGLAGGREQFF. In DNA, the CDR3 is TGTGCCAGCAGCAAGGGACTAGCGGGGGGGCGTGAGCAGTTCTTC.